The clone carrying this TCR delta chain was detected a few times. This is likely an artifact of a read error, given a far larger clone one base away. This specimen includes other DNA sequences encoding the same CDR3. TCRdb re-called the multiplex PCR reads using CATT. This table holds 50,000 or so delta-chain clones, about 1.5% found once. The data originate from a study of γδ T cells in repeated Plasmodium falciparum infection. Study as a whole: Malian children with intense seasonal malaria exposure were compared with matched Australian children.

Bulk repertoires came from Vgamma9/Vdelta2+ or Vdelta2-negative gammadelta T cells flow-sorted from PBMC. V lost 5 bases to trimming and J lost 2 bases, with 27 bases between them. Germline V gene data show CDR1 as TSWWSYY and CDR2 as QGS. This CDR3 has 19 amino acids. The sequence was obtained from a pool of human donors (malaria-infected and uninfected, not separated). The V gene is TRDV1, the J gene TRDJ1, with TRDD3 as a possible D gene (6 bases). TCRdb does not report a J gene; here it was assigned by matching the DNA to germline references. Specimen: gamma-delta T cells from blood. Here the CDR3 DNA reads TGTGCTCTTGGGTTCCGCAAGGGTCCCTGGGATATTAAGACCGATAAACTCATCTTT. Encoded protein: CALGFRKGPWDIKTDKLIF.